A selection of T cell receptor beta chains follows, all from one sample in a study of cytomegalovirus exposure and HLA in healthy donors. Sequencing used immunoSEQ multiplex PCR; TCRdb keeps in-frame clones, though not all of them. The repertoire holds fewer than 150,000 clones, with 80% as singletons. The sequenced material came from PBMCs. The receptors were sampled from a male donor in good health and CMV-seronegative. The CDR3 runs from the conserved cysteine through the conserved F or W. The order of the fields is J gene, D gene, V gene, clone size, CDR3 DNA, CDR3 protein. D genes are given only for firm matches. Some rows mark clone size as missing; the rest say once, few, many or name a class of expanded clone.

>TRBJ2-5|TRBD2|TRBV4-2|few
TGTGCCAGCAGCCAAGATCCCGCGTCGGGGGGAGGTGAGACCCAGTACTTC
CASSQDPASGGGETQYF
>TRBJ1-1|TRBD1|TRBV7-3|-
TGTGCCAGCAGCCCCTACCCAGGGGGCACTGAAGCTTTCTTT
CASSPYPGGTEAFF
>TRBJ2-7|TRBD1|TRBV28|-
TGTGCCAGCAGTTCCCATGGACAGGGCCTATCCTACGAGCAGTACTTC
CASSSHGQGLSYEQYF
>TRBJ1-3|-|TRBV27|-
TGTGCCAGCAGTTCTAACGGAAACACCATATATTTT
CASSSNGNTIYF
>TRBJ2-1|-|TRBV7-9|-
TGTGCCAGCAGCCCCAAGGCGGTCTTTCCTAGCTCCTACAATGAGCAGTTCTTC
CASSPKAVFPSSYNEQFF
>TRBJ2-1|-|TRBV4-3|-
TGCGCCAGCAGCCAAGCTCCCCGGAGCTCCTACAATGAGCAGTTCTTC
CASSQAPRSSYNEQFF
>TRBJ1-2|TRBD1|TRBV30|-
TGTGCCTGGAGCGACAGGGGGCGGGATATCGGCTACACCTTC
CAWSDRGRDIGYTF
>TRBJ1-1|-|TRBV30|-
TGTGCCTGGAGCCGTTTGGGAGGGGAGAACACTGAAGCTTTCTTT
CAWSRLGGENTEAFF
>TRBJ2-2|TRBD1|TRBV10-1|-
TGCGCCAGCTCCCGGGACAGGGGGCTGGGCACCGGGGAGCTGTTTTTT
CASSRDRGLGTGELFF
>TRBJ1-5|-|TRBV19|few
TGTGCCAGTAGTGCAGGGGAAGTGGTTCAGCCCCAGCATTTT
CASSAGEVVQPQHF
>TRBJ1-6|TRBD1|TRBV4-3|-
TGCGCCAGCAGCCAAGACCCGGGACAGGGCAATTCACCCCTCCACTTT
CASSQDPGQGNSPLHF
>TRBJ2-1|TRBD1|TRBV4-3|-
TGCGCCAGCAGCCAAGGTATGGGCAGGGGGCTCTCCTACAATGAGCAGTTCTTC
CASSQGMGRGLSYNEQFF
>TRBJ2-7|TRBD2|TRBV5-6|-
TGTGCCAGCAGCTGGGGGGGGACCTCCTACGAGCAGTACTTC
CASSWGGTSYEQYF
>TRBJ2-2|TRBD1|TRBV28|-
TGTGCCACCGACAGGGGATCCACCGGGGAGCTGTTTTTT
CATDRGSTGELFF
>TRBJ1-3|-|TRBV28|-
TGTGCCAGCAGTTTGTCAGGGTCAGGAAACACCATATATTTT
CASSLSGSGNTIYF
>TRBJ2-5|TRBD2|TRBV6-5|-
TGTGCCAGCAGTTACCCGGGGGGGGCCTTAGAGACCCAGTACTTC
CASSYPGGALETQYF
>TRBJ2-1|TRBD2|TRBV6-5|-
TGTGCCAGCAGTTATCGGGGGACTAGCGGGAACAATGAGCAGTTCTTC
CASSYRGTSGNNEQFF
>TRBJ1-3|TRBD1|TRBV5-6|-
TGTGCCAGCAGCGCCCAGGGGGCTTTAGGAAACACCATATATTTT
CASSAQGALGNTIYF
>TRBJ2-7|TRBD1|TRBV5-5|-
TGTGCCAGCAGCTTTGGTCGGGACAGGGGGTACGAGCAGTACTTC
CASSFGRDRGYEQYF
>TRBJ2-5|-|TRBV5-4|-
TGTGCCAGCAGCTTTGGGGGGGCCACCGGGGAGACCCAGTACTTC
CASSFGGATGETQYF
>TRBJ2-5|-|TRBV6-6|-
TGTGCCAGCAGTTCGGACAAGTTGAAAGAGACCCAGTACTTC
CASSSDKLKETQYF
>TRBJ2-7|-|TRBV6-5|-
TGTGCCAGCAGTTACACCGAAGCCGATTACGAGCAGTACTTC
CASSYTEADYEQYF
>TRBJ1-2|TRBD1|TRBV2|-
TGTGCCAGCGGGGTGACAGGGGGCGGCTACACCTTC
CASGVTGGGYTF
>TRBJ2-1|TRBD1|TRBV18|-
TGTGCCAGCTCACCGGGGACAGTGAAATACAATGAGCAGTTCTTC
CASSPGTVKYNEQFF
>TRBJ2-3|-|TRBV7-9|-
TGTGCCAGCAGCCCACAGATGGCGGGCATTAACACAGATACGCAGTATTTT
CASSPQMAGINTDTQYF
>TRBJ2-4|TRBD2|TRBV5-6|-
TGTGCCAGCGGGAATAGCGGGGGGGCCATAAACATTCAGTACTTC
CASGNSGGAINIQYF
>TRBJ2-5|-|TRBV6-5|-
TGTGCCAGCAGTTACTCTTTACGGGGGGCCCCGGAGCAGTACTTC
CASSYSLRGAPEQYF
>TRBJ1-4|TRBD1|TRBV5-1|-
TGCGCCAGCACTAAGGGGGACAGAACTAATGAAAAACTGTTTTTT
CASTKGDRTNEKLFF
>TRBJ1-5|-|TRBV6-1|-
TGTGCCAGCAGTGAGACGCAGGGCGGTCAGCCCCAGCATTTT
CASSETQGGQPQHF
>TRBJ2-7|TRBD2|TRBV30|-
TGTGCCTGGAGCGGGGGGGAGCAGTACTTC
CAWSGGEQYF
>TRBJ1-1|-|TRBV2|-
TGTGCCAGCAGATGGACACGGGAGACTGAAGCTTTCTTT
CASRWTRETEAFF
>TRBJ1-5|-|TRBV6-1|-
TGTGCCAGCAGTGACTTGGGGGCGCGTCAGCCCCAGCATTTT
CASSDLGARQPQHF
>TRBJ2-7|TRBD1|TRBV27|-
TGTGCCACCCTGGACAGGGGGAACGAGCAGTACTTC
CATLDRGNEQYF
>TRBJ2-7|TRBD2|TRBV11-2|-
TGTGCCAGCAGCCTTGGAGCTAGCGGATACGAGCAGTACTTC
CASSLGASGYEQYF
>TRBJ2-3|TRBD1|TRBV2|few
TGTGCCAGCTGTTATTTGGACAGGGGGCTGGGCACAGATACGCAGTATTTT
CASCYLDRGLGTDTQYF
>TRBJ1-2|-|TRBV4-3|-
TGCGCTAGCAGCCAAGAAAGGGGGGGGCGGGCAGGCTACACCTTC
CASSQERGGRAGYTF
>TRBJ1-5|TRBD1|TRBV19|-
TGTGCCAGTATTCCTCAGACAGGGGGATGGCATCAGCCCCAGCATTTT
CASIPQTGGWHQPQHF
>TRBJ1-2|-|TRBV28|-
TGTGCCAGCAGCCGGGGTTATGGCTACACCTTC
CASSRGYGYTF
>TRBJ2-1|-|TRBV15|-
TGTGCCACCAGCGACGGAGCCCGTTTGCAGTTCTTC
CATSDGARLQFF
>TRBJ1-2|TRBD1|TRBV6-1|-
TGTGCCAGCAGTGAAGATACAGGGGGCGGATATGGCTACACCTTC
CASSEDTGGGYGYTF
>TRBJ1-2|TRBD1|TRBV28|-
TGTGCCAGCAGCGGTCCGGGACAGGGTTTTCGTCCCTTC
CASSGPGQGFRPF
>TRBJ2-1|TRBD2|TRBV11-2|-
TGTGCCAGCAGGAATAGCGGGGGGGCGGTCAATGAGCAGTTCTTC
CASRNSGGAVNEQFF
>TRBJ1-3|-|TRBV7-8|-
TGTGCCAGCAGCTCCAGGGTATGGGACTCTGGAAACACCATATATTTT
CASSSRVWDSGNTIYF
>TRBJ2-2|-|TRBV29-1|-
TGCAGCGTTCACGACGGGGGGCACGGGGAGCTGTTTTTT
CSVHDGGHGELFF